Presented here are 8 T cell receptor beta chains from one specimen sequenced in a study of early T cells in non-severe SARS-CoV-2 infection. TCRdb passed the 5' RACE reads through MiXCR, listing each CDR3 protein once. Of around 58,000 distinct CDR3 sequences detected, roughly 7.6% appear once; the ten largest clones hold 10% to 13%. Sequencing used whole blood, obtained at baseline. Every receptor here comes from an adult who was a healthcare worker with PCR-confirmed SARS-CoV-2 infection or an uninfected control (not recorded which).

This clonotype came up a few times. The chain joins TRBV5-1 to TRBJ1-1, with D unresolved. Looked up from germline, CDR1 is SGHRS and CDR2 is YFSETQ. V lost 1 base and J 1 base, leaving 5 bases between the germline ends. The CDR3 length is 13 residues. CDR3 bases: TGCGCCAGCAGCTTGATGACGAACACTGAAGCTTTCTTT. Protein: CASSLMTNTEAFF. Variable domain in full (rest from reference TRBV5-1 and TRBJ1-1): KAGVTQTPRYLIKTRGQQVTLSCSPISGHRSVSWYQQTPGQGLQFLFEYFSETQRNKGNFPGRFSGRQFSNSRSEMNVSTLELGDSALYLCASSLMTNTEAFFGQGTRLTVV.

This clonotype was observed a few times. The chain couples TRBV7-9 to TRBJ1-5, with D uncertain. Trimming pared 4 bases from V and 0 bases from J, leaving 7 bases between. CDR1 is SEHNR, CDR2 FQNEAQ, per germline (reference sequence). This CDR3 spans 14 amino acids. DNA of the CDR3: TGTGCCAGCAGCTCGGGCTATAGCAATCAGCCCCAGCATTTT. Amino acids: CASSSGYSNQPQHF.

The CDR3 region is CASTPVSTYGYTF. CDR3 bases: TGTGCCAGCACCCCCGTCTCAACCTATGGCTACACCTTC. The chain uses TRBV7-2 and TRBJ1-2; no firm D call. The CDR3 covers 13 residues. The germline V gene encodes CDR1 SGHTA and CDR2 FQGNSA. The V end was cut by 7 bases, the J end by 4 bases, with 13 bases between.

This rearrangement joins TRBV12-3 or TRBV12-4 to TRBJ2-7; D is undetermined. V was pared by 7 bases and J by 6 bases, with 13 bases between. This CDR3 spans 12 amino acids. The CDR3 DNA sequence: TGTGCCAGCACCGACGCTAGGTCCGAGCAGTACTTC. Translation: CASTDARSEQYF.

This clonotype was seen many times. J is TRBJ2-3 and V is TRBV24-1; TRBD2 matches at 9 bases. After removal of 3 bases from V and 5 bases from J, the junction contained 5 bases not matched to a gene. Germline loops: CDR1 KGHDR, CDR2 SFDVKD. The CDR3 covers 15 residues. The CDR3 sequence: CATSDDSGGGDTQYF. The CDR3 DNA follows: TGTGCCACCAGTGATGATAGCGGGGGCGGAGATACGCAGTATTTT.

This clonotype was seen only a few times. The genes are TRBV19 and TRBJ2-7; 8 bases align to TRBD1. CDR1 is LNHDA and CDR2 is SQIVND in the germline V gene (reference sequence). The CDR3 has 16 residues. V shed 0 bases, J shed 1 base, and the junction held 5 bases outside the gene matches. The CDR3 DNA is TGTGCCAGTAGTATAGATCTATGGGACAGGTCCTACGAGCAGTACTTC. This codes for CASSIDLWDRSYEQYF.

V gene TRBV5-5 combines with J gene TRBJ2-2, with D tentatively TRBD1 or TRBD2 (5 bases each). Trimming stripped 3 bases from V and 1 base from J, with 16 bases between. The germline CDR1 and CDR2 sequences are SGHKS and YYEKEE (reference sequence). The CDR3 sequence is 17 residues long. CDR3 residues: CASSWGRRNRNTGELFF. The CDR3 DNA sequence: TGTGCCAGCAGCTGGGGGAGACGGAACCGGAACACCGGGGAGCTGTTTTTT.

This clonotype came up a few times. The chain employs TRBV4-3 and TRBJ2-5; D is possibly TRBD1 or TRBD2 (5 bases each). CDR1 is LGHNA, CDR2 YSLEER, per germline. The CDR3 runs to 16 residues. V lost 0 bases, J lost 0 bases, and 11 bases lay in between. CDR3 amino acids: CASSQEGDGHQETQYF. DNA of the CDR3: TGCGCCAGCAGCCAAGAAGGGGACGGACACCAAGAGACCCAGTACTTC.